A single TCR beta chain is shown here with its context. Trimming removed 7 bases from V and 1 base from J; junction bases left unmatched: 4. The CDR3 totals 13 residues. Germline V gene lookup returns CDR1 MNHEY and CDR2 SMNVEV (reference sequence). The data belong to a study of T-cell reconstitution after alpha-beta-depleted transplantation in children. The library targeted TCRbeta and was prepared with unique molecular identifiers. Each CDR3 protein gets one entry after TCRdb re-called the PCR reads with MiXCR. In the table there are hundreds of thousands of distinct CDR3 sequences, roughly 13% of which are singletons.

The chain links TRBV27 to TRBJ2-7; TRBD2 aligns across 7 bases. Specimen: PBMCs, mostly from graft donor cells, collected 360 days after TCRalphabeta/CD19-depleted stem cell transplant. The sequence was obtained from a male patient between 10 and 17 years old who had a stem cell transplant for acute myeloid leukemia, so the T cells may come from the graft donor. Here the CDR3 DNA reads TGTGCCAGCACCGCTAGCGGTTCCTACGAGCAGTACTTC. This sequence encodes CASTASGSYEQYF.